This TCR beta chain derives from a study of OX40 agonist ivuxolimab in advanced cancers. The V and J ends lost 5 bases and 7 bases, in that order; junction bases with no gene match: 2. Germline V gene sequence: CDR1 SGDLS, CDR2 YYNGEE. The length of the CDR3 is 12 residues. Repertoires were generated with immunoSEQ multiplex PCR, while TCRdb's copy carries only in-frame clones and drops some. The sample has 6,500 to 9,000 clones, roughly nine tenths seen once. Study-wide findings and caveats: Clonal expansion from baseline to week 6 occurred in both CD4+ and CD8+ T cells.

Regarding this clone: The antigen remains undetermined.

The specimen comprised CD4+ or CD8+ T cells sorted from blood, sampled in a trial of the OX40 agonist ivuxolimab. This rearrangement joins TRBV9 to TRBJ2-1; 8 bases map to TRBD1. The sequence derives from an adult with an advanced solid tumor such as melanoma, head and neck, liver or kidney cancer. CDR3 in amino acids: CASRNRGNEQFF. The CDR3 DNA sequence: TGTGCCAGCAGGAACAGGGGGAATGAGCAGTTCTTC.